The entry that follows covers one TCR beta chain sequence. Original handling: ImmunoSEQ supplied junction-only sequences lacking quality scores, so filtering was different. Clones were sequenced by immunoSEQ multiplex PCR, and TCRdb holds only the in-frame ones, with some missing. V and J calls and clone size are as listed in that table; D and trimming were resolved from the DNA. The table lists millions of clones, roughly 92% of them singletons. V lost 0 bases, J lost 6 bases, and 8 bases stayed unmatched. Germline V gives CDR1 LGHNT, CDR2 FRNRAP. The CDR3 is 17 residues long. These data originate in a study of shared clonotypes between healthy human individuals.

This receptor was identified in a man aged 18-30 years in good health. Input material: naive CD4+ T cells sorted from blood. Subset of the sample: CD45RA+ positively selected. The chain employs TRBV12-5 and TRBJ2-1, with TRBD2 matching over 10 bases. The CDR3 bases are TGTGCTAGTGGTTTGGTACTGTTGGCTAGCGGGAGCAATGAGCAGTTCTTC. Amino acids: CASGLVLLASGSNEQFF.